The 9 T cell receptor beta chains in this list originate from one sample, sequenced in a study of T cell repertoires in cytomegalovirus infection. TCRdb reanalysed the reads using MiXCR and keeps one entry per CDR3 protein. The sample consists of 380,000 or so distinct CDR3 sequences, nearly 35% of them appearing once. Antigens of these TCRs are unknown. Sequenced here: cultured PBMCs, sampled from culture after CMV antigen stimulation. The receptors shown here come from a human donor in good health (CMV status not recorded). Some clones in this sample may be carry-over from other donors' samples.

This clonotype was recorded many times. CDR3 in DNA: TGTGCCAGCAGTTCGAACTCCTACGAGCAGTACTTC. Translation: CASSSNSYEQYF. The rearrangement joins TRBV7-2 to TRBJ2-7; D unclear. The V gene lost 6 bases and the J gene lost 0 bases, with 6 bases spanning the gap. The CDR3 consists of 12 residues. Germline lookup yields CDR1 SGHTA and CDR2 FQGNSA. Full variable domain (remainder filled in from reference TRBV7-2 and TRBJ2-7): GAGVSQSPSNKVTEKGKDVELRCDPISGHTALYWYRQSLGQGLEFLIYFQGNSAPDKSGLPSDRFSAERTGGSVSTLTIQRTQQEDSAVYLCASSSNSYEQYFGPGTRLTVT.

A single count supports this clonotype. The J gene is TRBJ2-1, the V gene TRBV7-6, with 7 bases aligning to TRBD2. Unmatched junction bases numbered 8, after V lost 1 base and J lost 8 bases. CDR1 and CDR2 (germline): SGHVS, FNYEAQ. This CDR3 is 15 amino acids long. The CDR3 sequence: CASSLVAGVMDEQFF. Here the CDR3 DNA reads TGTGCCAGCAGCTTAGTGGCGGGAGTCATGGATGAGCAGTTCTTC.

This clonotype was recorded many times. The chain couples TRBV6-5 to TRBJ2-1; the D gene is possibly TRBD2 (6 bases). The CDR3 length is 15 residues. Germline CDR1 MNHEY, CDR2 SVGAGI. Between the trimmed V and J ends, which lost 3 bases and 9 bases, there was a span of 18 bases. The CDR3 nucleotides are TGTGCCAGCAGTTATTCGGGGGTTCGGGCGGGTGAGCAGTTCTTC. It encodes CASSYSGVRAGEQFF.

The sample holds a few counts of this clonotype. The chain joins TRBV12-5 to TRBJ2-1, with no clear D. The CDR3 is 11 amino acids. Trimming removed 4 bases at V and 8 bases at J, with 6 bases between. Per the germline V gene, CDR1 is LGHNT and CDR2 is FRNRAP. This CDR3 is CASGSPHEQFF. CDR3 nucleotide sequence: TGTGCTAGTGGTTCTCCGCATGAGCAGTTCTTC.

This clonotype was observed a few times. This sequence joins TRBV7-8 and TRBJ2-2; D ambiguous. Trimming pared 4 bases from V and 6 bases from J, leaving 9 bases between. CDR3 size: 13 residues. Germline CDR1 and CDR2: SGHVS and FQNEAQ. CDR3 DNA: TGTGCCAGCAGCTGGATCGACGCCGGGGAGCTGTTTTTT. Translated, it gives CASSWIDAGELFF.

The CDR3 sequence: CASAPGLGSYNEQFF. The CDR3 region has the DNA TGTGCCAGCGCACCGGGACTAGGTTCCTACAATGAGCAGTTCTTC. This chain joins TRBV9 and TRBJ2-1; 8 bases align to TRBD2. V shed 7 bases and J 1 base; nucleotides not matched to a gene: 7. Germline CDR1 and CDR2: SGDLS and YYNGEE. The CDR3 covers 15 residues.

CDR3 sequence reads: CASSLGAAITDTQYF. The CDR3 region has the DNA TGTGCCAGCAGCTTAGGGGCCGCGATCACAGATACGCAGTATTTT. V usage is TRBV7-6 and J usage is TRBJ2-3; no definite D call. The ends were cut back, 1 base at V and 2 bases at J, with 10 bases in the middle. The germline CDR1 and CDR2 sequences are SGHVS and FNYEAQ. The CDR3 length is 15 residues.

The CDR3 coding sequence is TGCGCCAGCAGCCAAGACACACAGGGGGTTCAGCCCCAGCATTTT. Amino acid sequence: CASSQDTQGVQPQHF. This chain links TRBV4-3 with TRBJ1-5, with 8 bases lining up with TRBD1. The junction had 4 bases not matched to a gene; V was cut back by 0 bases and J by 6 bases. The CDR3 contains 15 residues. Looked up from germline, CDR1 is LGHNA and CDR2 is YSLEER.

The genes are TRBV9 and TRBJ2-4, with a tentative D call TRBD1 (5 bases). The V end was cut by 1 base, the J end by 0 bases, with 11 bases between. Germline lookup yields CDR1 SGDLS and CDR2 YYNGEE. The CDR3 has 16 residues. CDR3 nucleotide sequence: TGTGCCAGCAGCGTATCCGACAGTTTAGCCAAAAACATTCAGTACTTC. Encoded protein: CASSVSDSLAKNIQYF.